One and the same sample provided the 3 T cell receptor beta chains below, sequenced in a study of CD8+ T cells in alopecia areata. RNA extraction was followed by reverse transcription into cDNA, which acted as the sequencing template. Only in-frame clones appear in the TCRdb table, and some are missing; sequencing was by immunoSEQ multiplex PCR. This repertoire holds 90,000 to 130,000 clones, and none appear only once. The sequencing sample was made of lesional skin. The receptors were gathered from a C3H/HeJ mouse with alopecia areata. This mouse strain has H2-k as its MHC haplotype.

Turning to this clone: Gene names refer to mouse genes. The read gets to within 4 residues of the CDR3 end, and the germline J gene fills in the rest. The chain has TRBV13-3 and TRBJ2-5; 12 positions match TRBD2. Germline-derived CDR1 and CDR2 are NNHDY and SYVADS. There are 16 residues in the CDR3. The CDR3 sequence: CASSPGTGGPPDTQYF. Partial CDR3 DNA: TGTGCCAGCAGCCCCGGGACTGGGGGGCCCCCCGAC.

This clone has a handful of counts. Genes and germline come from the mouse. The read ends 4 residues early relative to the CDR3; the germline J gene fills the gap. J is TRBJ2-1 and V is TRBV1, with 7 bases matching TRBD2. This CDR3 spans 13 amino acids. From germline, CDR1 is NSQYPW and CDR2 LRSPGD (reference sequence). Incomplete CDR3 DNA: TGCACCTGCAGTGGGGGGGGTGAGGCT. Protein sequence: CTCSGGGEA. The whole CDR3 reads CTCSGGGEAEQFF.

This clone turned up a few times. Gene names follow the mouse nomenclature. The read falls 4 residues short of the CDR3 end, and the missing part is taken from the germline J gene. This rearrangement joins TRBV13-1 to TRBJ2-7; D gene ambiguous. Trimming shortened V by 1 base and J by 0 bases, and 8 bases separated the two germline ends. CDR3 length: 14 residues. Germline values: CDR1 NSHNY, CDR2 SYGAGN. This CDR3 is CASSDSRSSYEQYF. The sequenced part of the CDR3 DNA is TGTGCCAGCAGTGATTCCAGGAGCTCCTAT.